The 17 T cell receptor beta chains listed next were all sequenced from one sample in a study of cytomegalovirus exposure and HLA in healthy donors. The PCR used 60 Vbeta and 13 Jbeta primers. Assay: immunoSEQ multiplex PCR; the TCRdb copy retains only in-frame clones and omits some. The sample contains about 130,000 clones, over 70% of which appear only once. Sequenced material: PBMCs. The source is a woman aged 50 to 60 in good health and CMV-seronegative.

The chain links TRBV25-1 to TRBJ2-5, with D possibly matching TRBD1 (5 bases). Germline V gene lookup returns CDR1 MGHDK and CDR2 SYGVNS. The ends were cut back, 0 bases at V and 5 bases at J, with 19 bases in the middle. The CDR3 is made up of 17 amino acids. CDR3 sequence reads: CASSEYDFVSGWETQYF. CDR3 nucleotide sequence: TGTGCCAGCAGTGAATACGATTTTGTTTCAGGGTGGGAGACCCAGTACTTC.

In the case of this clone: Relative to the germline gene, one junction end is altered; a read error may explain this. V gene TRBV7-9 combines with J gene TRBJ2-1; perhaps TRBD2 as D (5 bases). The CDR3 totals 13 residues. Germline loops: CDR1 SEHNR, CDR2 FQNEAQ (reference sequence). For the CDR3, the DNA is TGTTCCAGCAGCTTAGCGAGCCTCTATGAGCAGTTCTTC. Translated: CSSSLASLYEQFF. Using reference TRBV7-9 and TRBJ2-1 for the parts outside the CDR3, the full variable domain is DTGVSQNPRHKITKRGQNVTFRCDPISEHNRLYWYRQTLGQGPEFLTYFQNEAQLEKSRLLSDRFSAERPKGSFSTLEIQRTEQGDSAMYLCSSSLASLYEQFFGPGTRLTVL.

The rearrangement links TRBV9 to TRBJ2-3, with a possible D match to TRBD2 (6 bases). CDR1 and CDR2 from the germline V gene are SGDLS and YYNGEE. V lost 4 bases and J 1 base, leaving 16 bases between the germline ends. The CDR3 is 16 residues long. The CDR3 region has the DNA TGTGCCAGCAGCCCCTGGGGGGAGCCTCGCACAGATACGCAGTATTTT. As protein: CASSPWGEPRTDTQYF.

This chain links TRBV7-6 with TRBJ2-3; unclear D gene. This CDR3 spans 12 amino acids. Per the germline V gene, CDR1 is SGHVS and CDR2 is FNYEAQ. This CDR3 reads CATSDHTDTQYF. DNA of the CDR3: TGTGCTACAAGCGACCACACAGATACGCAGTATTTT.

This sequence joins TRBV29-1 and TRBJ2-2, with 7 bases identical to TRBD1. CDR1 is SQVTM, CDR2 ANQGSEA, per germline. V shed 3 bases, J shed 4 bases, and the junction held 8 bases outside the gene matches. The CDR3 has 15 amino acids. The DNA for the CDR3 is TGCAGCGTTGAGGGGACAGCCTTGGCCACCGGGGAGCTGTTTTTT. This translates into CSVEGTALATGELFF.

The chain carries TRBV10-3 and TRBJ2-7; D possibly corresponds to TRBD1 (6 bases). The V end was cut by 4 bases, the J end by 3 bases, with 10 bases between. Per germline, CDR1 ENHRY and CDR2 SYGVKD. This CDR3 has 13 residues. Here the CDR3 reads CAISGQDSYEQYF. DNA of the CDR3: TGTGCCATCAGTGGCCAGGACAGCTACGAGCAGTACTTC.

This chain joins TRBV9 and TRBJ2-5, with a tentative D call TRBD1 (6 bases). Germline CDR1 reads SGDLS; CDR2 reads YYNGEE. Between the trimmed V and J ends, which lost 0 bases and 5 bases, there was a span of 14 bases. The CDR3 covers 15 residues. This CDR3 reads CASSVGTGTGETQYF. The CDR3 DNA sequence: TGTGCCAGCAGCGTAGGCACGGGAACAGGGGAGACCCAGTACTTC.

This chain links TRBV5-1 with TRBJ2-7, with D possibly TRBD1 on 6 matching bases. Germline V gives CDR1 SGHRS, CDR2 YFSETQ. The CDR3 is 15 amino acids. V gave up 3 bases and J gave up 6 bases, with 19 bases separating them. The CDR3 nucleotides read TGCGCCAGCAGCTGGTCTACAGGGAGTGGCGGCGAGCAGTACTTC. Residues: CASSWSTGSGGEQYF.

J is TRBJ2-1 and V is TRBV14, with D possibly being TRBD2 (5 bases). V was clipped by 4 bases and J by 7 bases, with 11 bases between them. The CDR3 consists of 13 residues. CDR1 and CDR2 from the germline V gene are SGHDN and FVKESK. The CDR3 nucleotides read TGTGCCAGCAGCCCTAGCAGTTTTAATGAGCAGTTCTTC. Translating it yields CASSPSSFNEQFF.

This CDR3 reads CAISDFTKNTEAFF. The CDR3, as DNA: TGTGCCATCAGTGATTTCACAAAGAACACTGAAGCTTTCTTT. The chain uses TRBV10-3 and TRBJ1-1, with D unresolved. The ends were cut back, 3 bases at V and 1 base at J, with 9 bases in the middle. The CDR3 length is 14 residues. Germline V gives CDR1 ENHRY, CDR2 SYGVKD.

The rearrangement uses TRBV5-1 and TRBJ2-1; D gene uncertain. V gave up 0 bases and J gave up 5 bases, with 18 bases separating them. CDR1 SGHRS and CDR2 YFSETQ come from the germline V gene. The CDR3 consists of 17 residues. CDR3 coding DNA: TGCGCCAGCAGCTTGGCAGGTTATGAAGTACCCGACAATGAGCAGTTCTTC. Translating gives CASSLAGYEVPDNEQFF.

The CDR3 region is CASSPGLGSYNEQFF. DNA for the CDR3: TGTGCCAGCAGCCCGGGACTCGGCTCCTACAATGAGCAGTTCTTC. The chain joins TRBV5-4 to TRBJ2-1; tentatively, D is TRBD2 (6 bases). The CDR3 sequence is 15 residues long. Germline CDR1 SGHNT, CDR2 YYREEE (reference sequence). With 4 bases removed from V and 0 bases from J, the gap between germline ends came to 11 bases.

This clone has only a few counts. The chain combines TRBV10-3 with TRBJ2-2; maybe TRBD1 (5 bases). Germline loops: CDR1 ENHRY, CDR2 SYGVKD. V lost 10 bases to trimming and J lost 3 bases, with 12 bases between them. This CDR3 has 13 amino acids. The DNA of the CDR3 is TGTGCCAGCAGGACACAGGACACCGGGGAGCTGTTTTTT. Translating it yields CASRTQDTGELFF.

This sequence joins TRBV7-9 and TRBJ1-4, with a tentative D call TRBD1 (5 bases). V lost 3 bases and J 3 bases, leaving 11 bases between the germline ends. Germline V CDR1 and CDR2: SEHNR, FQNEAQ (reference sequence). CDR3 size: 15 residues. In DNA form, the CDR3 reads TGTGCCAGCAGCTTCGGGGACTTCGCTAATGAAAAACTGTTTTTT. This codes for CASSFGDFANEKLFF.

There are a few counts of this clone. A read error may produce the germline difference seen at one junction end. This chain uses TRBV7-9 with TRBJ2-3; 11 bases match TRBD2. Germline V CDR1 and CDR2: SEHNR, FQNEAQ (reference sequence). This CDR3 is 16 amino acids long. In DNA form, the CDR3 reads TGTTCCAGCAGCTTACTAGCGGGAGAATCTGGAGATACGCAGTATTTT. Protein: CSSSLLAGESGDTQYF.

The chain couples TRBV7-9 to TRBJ2-1; 14 nucleotides match TRBD2. The CDR3 extends over 19 amino acids. Germline CDR1 and CDR2: SEHNR and FQNEAQ (reference sequence). V trimming: 5 bases; J trimming: 8 bases; junction bases outside the gene matches: 17. The CDR3 nucleotides are TGTGCCAGCAGCCCAACCGGGACTAGCGGGAGTGATAATATCGATGAGCAGTTCTTC. This translates into CASSPTGTSGSDNIDEQFF. The variable domain in full, completed from reference TRBV7-9 and TRBJ2-1, reads DTGVSQNPRHKITKRGQNVTFRCDPISEHNRLYWYRQTLGQGPEFLTYFQNEAQLEKSRLLSDRFSAERPKGSFSTLEIQRTEQGDSAMYLCASSPTGTSGSDNIDEQFFGPGTRLTVL.

V is TRBV27 and J is TRBJ2-7, with 7 bases lining up with TRBD1. The junction had 6 bases not matched to a gene; V was cut back by 1 base and J by 3 bases. This CDR3 region has 15 residues. Germline V gene lookup returns CDR1 MNHEY and CDR2 SMNVEV (reference sequence). The CDR3 here is CASSLFGQGDYEQYF. The CDR3 DNA reads TGTGCCAGCAGTTTATTCGGGCAGGGGGACTACGAGCAGTACTTC.